Below are 23 T cell receptor beta chains sequenced from a single sample in a study of T cells expressing NK-cell markers. No DNA is given; TCRdb re-called the 5' RACE reads and lists each CDR3 protein once. The record lists around 470,000 distinct CDR3 sequences, of which the ten most abundant hold more than 1.4%. Sequencing was performed on blood T cells: a sorted CD56 or NKG2C T cell subset, CD4+ or CD8+ T cells, or bulk PBMC T cells (not recorded which). Source of these receptors: a woman in her forties or fifties in good health.

V gene TRBV5-1 combines with J gene TRBJ1-1; checking the TCRdb D call of TRBD1 is not possible without DNA. There are 13 residues in the CDR3. Germline values: CDR1 SGHRS, CDR2 YFSETQ. CDR3 amino acids: CASSRGLNTEAFF.

The chain has TRBV7-3 and TRBJ2-1. Germline CDR1 is SGHTA and CDR2 is FQGTGA. The CDR3 spans 12 residues. Here the CDR3 reads CASSLGDNEQFF.

The chain has TRBV11-3 and TRBJ2-1. Germline assignment: CDR1 SGHNT and CDR2 YENEEA. The CDR3 length is 13 residues. The CDR3 here is CASSTVGYNEQFF.

The J gene is TRBJ2-1, the V gene TRBV5-6. The CDR3 has 13 amino acids. Germline V gene lookup returns CDR1 SGHDT and CDR2 YYEEEE. The CDR3 loop reads CASSLGMEQGEFF.

The rearrangement uses TRBV11-3 and TRBJ2-4; TCRdb calls TRBD2, which cannot be checked without DNA. CDR1 is SGHNT and CDR2 is YENEEA in the germline V gene. The CDR3 is made up of 14 amino acids. CDR3 protein: CASSASGRGDIQYF. The whole variable domain, remainder taken from reference TRBV11-3 and TRBJ2-4, is EAGVVQSPRYKIIEKKQPVAFWCNPISGHNTLYWYLQNLGQGPELLIRYENEEAVDDSQLPKDRFSAERLKGVDSTLKIQPAELGDSAVYLCASSASGRGDIQYFGAGTRLSVL.

V is TRBV10-2 and J is TRBJ2-1; lacking DNA, the TRBD2 call made by TCRdb goes unchecked. This CDR3 region has 14 residues. Per germline, CDR1 WSHSY and CDR2 SAAADI. CDR3: CASSVGTRDLQRFF.

The chain employs TRBV3-1 and TRBJ1-2; no DNA is available, so the TRBD1 call from TCRdb remains unchecked. Germline V lookup: CDR1 LGHDT, CDR2 YNNKEL (reference sequence). The CDR3 extends over 15 amino acids. CDR3 loop: CASSHTGAWGYGYTF.

V is TRBV20-1 and J is TRBJ1-1. The CDR3 totals 13 residues. Germline CDR1 is DFQATT and CDR2 is SNEGSKA (reference sequence). This chain's CDR3 is CSAPAPMSAEAFF.

V usage is TRBV12-5 and J usage is TRBJ2-1; TCRdb designates TRBD2, a call that cannot be tested without DNA. Germline CDR1 reads LGHNT; CDR2 reads FRNRAP. This CDR3 has 20 residues. The CDR3 spells CASGLPRLAGGMSSYNEQFF.

CDR3 in amino acids: CSSSGSVADTQYF. The chain carries TRBV29-1 and TRBJ2-3; absent DNA, TCRdb's TRBD2 call cannot be checked. Germline values: CDR1 SQVTM, CDR2 ANQGSEA. This CDR3 comprises 13 residues.

The gene calls are TRBV7-8 and TRBJ2-2; the D call from TCRdb, TRBD1, cannot be confirmed without DNA. The germline CDR1 and CDR2 sequences are SGHVS and FQNEAQ. The CDR3 runs 14 residues. The CDR3 protein is CASSRTQGSGELFF.

The V call is TRBV6-6, the J call TRBJ1-5. CDR3 length equals 14 residues. The germline gives CDR1 MNHNY, CDR2 SVGAGI (reference sequence). The CDR3 spells CASSYSSSSQPQHF.

The genes are TRBV2 and TRBJ2-1; TCRdb selects TRBD2, and the lack of DNA leaves this call unchecked. The CDR3 runs to 12 residues. CDR1 is SNHLY and CDR2 is FYNNEI in the germline V gene. This CDR3 reads CASRGVVNEQFF.

The J gene is TRBJ2-1, the V gene TRBV20-1; the D call from TCRdb, TRBD2, cannot be confirmed without DNA. The CDR3 totals 15 residues. CDR1 and CDR2 (germline): DFQATT, SNEGSKA (reference sequence). CDR3 sequence: CSAPRTSGSPDEQFF.

The rearrangement joins TRBV12-3 or TRBV12-4 to TRBJ1-6. The CDR3 is 12 residues long. CDR3 sequence: CASSLGAVALHF.

The J gene is TRBJ2-7, the V gene TRBV29-1; TCRdb selects TRBD2, and the lack of DNA leaves this call unchecked. This CDR3 contains 15 residues. Germline loops: CDR1 SQVTM, CDR2 ANQGSEA. The CDR3 loop reads CSVSVPTSGSYEQYF.

The chain links TRBV7-2 to TRBJ2-7. Germline CDR1 and CDR2: SGHTA and FQGNSA. The CDR3 has 11 amino acids. The CDR3 here is CASSKSNEQYF.

V gene TRBV5-1 combines with J gene TRBJ2-7; with no DNA, the TCRdb D assignment of TRBD2 cannot be verified. CDR1 and CDR2 (germline): SGHRS, YFSETQ. There are 16 residues in the CDR3. CDR3 sequence reads: CASSPQGLAGIYEQYF.

This rearrangement joins TRBV15 to TRBJ2-4. The CDR3 has 14 residues. CDR1 and CDR2 from the germline V gene are LNHNV and YYDKDF (reference sequence). The chain's CDR3 is CATSREGAKNIQYF.

The chain links TRBV3-1 to TRBJ2-5. The CDR3 loop spans 14 amino acids. Germline values: CDR1 LGHDT, CDR2 YNNKEL (reference sequence). CDR3 protein: CASSQVDEKETQYF.

The rearrangement uses TRBV24-1 and TRBJ2-1. This CDR3 is 13 amino acids long. Germline assignment: CDR1 KGHDR and CDR2 SFDVKD. The chain's CDR3 is CATRTTGDNEQFF.

The J gene is TRBJ2-1, the V gene TRBV24-1; the TCRdb D gene call, TRBD2, has no DNA to confirm it. Germline V gene lookup returns CDR1 KGHDR and CDR2 SFDVKD. The CDR3 loop spans 21 amino acids. The CDR3 protein is CATSDRDREEKREVTHNEQFF.

This sequence joins TRBV7-7 and TRBJ2-5; TCRdb selects TRBD2, and the lack of DNA leaves this call unchecked. The CDR3 is 14 residues long. Germline CDR1 and CDR2: SSHAT and FNYEAQ (reference sequence). The chain's CDR3 is CASSPGLAMETQYF.